These 17 T cell receptor beta chains originate from one sample sequenced in a study of T-cell reconstitution after alpha-beta-depleted transplantation in children. During its preparation, the TCRbeta library received unique molecular identifiers. TCRdb fed the PCR reads into MiXCR, producing one record per CDR3 protein. In the table there are about 600,000 distinct CDR3 sequences, roughly 10% of which are singletons. The sequencing used PBMCs from the stem cell graft donor, collected from the stem cell graft. The receptors stem from a human donor who donated a stem cell graft to a child with acute myeloid leukemia.

This chain joins TRBV7-2 and TRBJ1-1; TRBD1 might be the D (6 bases). This CDR3 spans 15 amino acids. V lost 3 bases to trimming and J lost 1 base, with 12 bases between them. Per germline, CDR1 SGHTA and CDR2 FQGNSA. The CDR3 is CASSFTGTTNTEAFF. The CDR3 coding sequence is TGTGCCAGCAGCTTCACCGGGACAACGAACACTGAAGCTTTCTTT. The complete variable domain, with remaining parts taken from reference TRBV7-2 and TRBJ1-1, reads GAGVSQSPSNKVTEKGKDVELRCDPISGHTALYWYRQSLGQGLEFLIYFQGNSAPDKSGLPSDRFSAERTGGSVSTLTIQRTQQEDSAVYLCASSFTGTTNTEAFFGQGTRLTVV.

There are many counts of this clonotype. This rearrangement joins TRBV12-3 or TRBV12-4 to TRBJ1-1; no definite D call. The V gene lost 6 bases and the J gene lost 4 bases, with 12 bases spanning the gap. The CDR3 is 13 residues long. The CDR3 reads CASSPGQGTEAFF. DNA of the CDR3: TGTGCCAGCAGCCCCGGGCAAGGCACTGAAGCTTTCTTT.

This clonotype was picked up many times. This chain connects TRBV7-2 to TRBJ2-7; 11 positions agree with TRBD2. There are 17 residues in the CDR3. Germline assignment: CDR1 SGHTA and CDR2 FQGNSA. Germline trimming cut 2 bases from V and 5 bases from J; bases unmatched to any gene: 11. CDR3 in amino acids: CASSLLAGGLGGDEQYF. The CDR3 bases are TGTGCCAGCAGCTTACTAGCGGGAGGTCTGGGGGGAGACGAGCAGTACTTC.

The rearrangement joins TRBV20-1 to TRBJ2-5; D is undetermined. Per germline, CDR1 DFQATT and CDR2 SNEGSKA (reference sequence). The CDR3 length is 15 residues. Trimming cost V 2 bases and J 2 bases, with 15 bases left between them. In nucleotides, the CDR3 is TGCAGTGCTAGATCCCGGTCCGCCATTCAAGAGACCCAGTACTTC. Translating gives CSARSRSAIQETQYF.

This clonotype was seen a few times. The chain links TRBV30 to TRBJ2-3; a possible D gene is TRBD2 (6 bases). The germline CDR1 and CDR2 sequences are GTSNPN and SVGIG (reference sequence). The V end was cut by 0 bases, the J end by 4 bases, with 11 bases between. This CDR3 contains 14 residues. CDR3: CAWSVTGASDTQYF. The CDR3 nucleotides are TGTGCCTGGAGTGTCACGGGAGCCTCAGATACGCAGTATTTT.

This chain links TRBV12-3 or TRBV12-4 with TRBJ2-6; 9 nucleotides line up with TRBD1. This CDR3 region has 18 residues. With 4 bases clipped from V and 1 base from J, the junction kept 8 bases outside the gene matches. The CDR3 region is CASSWEGQGRSGANVLTF. The DNA of the CDR3 is TGTGCCAGCAGTTGGGAGGGACAGGGCAGGTCTGGGGCCAACGTCCTGACTTTC.

This clonotype was found a few times. The V call is TRBV6-1, the J call TRBJ2-7; the match to TRBD1 covers 9 bases. V was clipped by 7 bases and J by 2 bases; unmatched bases: 9. The CDR3 contains 15 residues. The germline V gene encodes CDR1 MNHNS and CDR2 SASEGT. The CDR3 sequence is CASIDSGTGPYEQYF. Written as DNA, the CDR3 is TGTGCCAGCATTGATTCCGGGACAGGGCCCTACGAGCAGTACTTC.

This clonotype was counted ten times or more. One end of the junction varies from germline; a read error may be responsible. The V and J genes are TRBV5-1 and TRBJ2-7; TRBD2 matches 7 bases. The germline V gene has CDR1 SGHRS and CDR2 YFSETQ. This CDR3 contains 14 residues. The CDR3 protein is CASSLALAVYEQYF. The CDR3, as DNA: TGCGCCAGCAGTTTGGCTCTAGCGGTCTACGAGCAGTACTTC.

This clonotype was detected ten times or more. The chain carries TRBV6-4 and TRBJ1-6; 7 bases agree with TRBD1. Looked up from germline, CDR1 is MRHNA and CDR2 is SNTAGT. This CDR3 has 15 residues. J was trimmed by 7 bases and V by 4 bases; bases with no gene match: 7. In nucleotides, the CDR3 is TGTGCCAGCAGTGCCGTCGCAGGGGGAAATTCACCCCTCCACTTT. Encoded protein: CASSAVAGGNSPLHF.

The gene calls are TRBV20-1 and TRBJ1-4; TRBD1 agrees at 8 bases. The germline V gene has CDR1 DFQATT and CDR2 SNEGSKA (reference sequence). V shed 0 bases, J shed 11 bases, and the junction held 11 bases outside the gene matches. The CDR3 extends over 15 amino acids. CDR3 DNA: TGCAGTGCTAGAGAATCCGGGACAGGTCGCTTTAAACTGTTTTTT. Its protein product is CSARESGTGRFKLFF.

The J gene is TRBJ2-7, the V gene TRBV28; the D gene could be TRBD1 or TRBD2 (6 bases each). The ends were cut back, 5 bases at V and 3 bases at J, with 14 bases in the middle. CDR3 length: 14 residues. Per germline, CDR1 MDHEN and CDR2 SYDVKM. The CDR3: CASSAPGGRYEQYF. In DNA form, the CDR3 reads TGTGCCAGCAGTGCACCCGGGGGCCGCTACGAGCAGTACTTC.

This clonotype turned up a few times. CDR3: CASSLKQGAGGNTIYF. The DNA of the CDR3 is TGTGCCAGCAGTTTAAAACAGGGGGCTGGTGGAAACACCATATATTTT. The V and J genes are TRBV12-3 or TRBV12-4 and TRBJ1-3, with 9 bases fitting TRBD1. This CDR3 contains 16 residues. V shed 2 bases, J shed 3 bases, and the junction held 5 bases outside the gene matches.

This clonotype has only a few counts. V usage is TRBV7-8 and J usage is TRBJ1-2; D is perhaps TRBD1 (5 bases). The CDR3 covers 14 residues. Per the germline V gene, CDR1 is SGHVS and CDR2 is FQNEAQ. Trimming removed 3 bases from V and 4 bases from J, with 12 bases in between. This CDR3 is CASSLYDSSYGYTF. The DNA of the CDR3 is TGTGCCAGCAGCTTGTACGACAGCAGCTATGGCTACACCTTC.

This clonotype was seen more than once but under ten times. The J gene is TRBJ2-5, the V gene TRBV5-1, with TRBD1 matching 8 bases. This CDR3 contains 13 residues. V lost 3 bases and J lost 4; bases outside the gene matches: 2. Germline-derived CDR1 and CDR2 are SGHRS and YFSETQ. The CDR3 DNA reads TGCGCCAGCAGCTCGGGACAGGTAGAGACCCAGTACTTC. Translating it yields CASSSGQVETQYF.

The rearrangement joins TRBV6-2 or TRBV6-3 to TRBJ2-7; no firm D call. This CDR3 comprises 14 residues. Deletions cut 5 bases from V and 4 bases from J, with 15 bases between. From germline, CDR1 is MNHEY and CDR2 SVGEGT. As DNA, the CDR3 is TGTGCCAGCAGTATACTCGGTAGGCCTTACGAGCAGTACTTC. It codes for CASSILGRPYEQYF.

In this sample, this clonotype turned up many times. The V call is TRBV6-2 or TRBV6-3, the J call TRBJ1-1; D is undetermined. The CDR3 sequence is 13 residues long. V gave up 6 bases and J gave up 0 bases, with 8 bases separating them. Germline V CDR1 and CDR2: MNHEY, SVGEGT. CDR3 sequence reads: CASSPWMNTEAFF. The CDR3 DNA sequence: TGTGCCAGCAGCCCCTGGATGAACACTGAAGCTTTCTTT.

The V gene is TRBV11-1, the J gene TRBJ2-6; weak D call: TRBD2 (6 bases). V was cut by 3 bases and J by 4 bases, with 16 bases left in between. Germline CDR1 SGHAT, CDR2 FQDESV (reference sequence). The CDR3 extends over 17 amino acids. CDR3 sequence reads: CASSFQGRGAGANVLTF. The CDR3 bases are TGTGCCAGCAGCTTCCAAGGGCGGGGCGCGGGGGCCAACGTCCTGACTTTC.